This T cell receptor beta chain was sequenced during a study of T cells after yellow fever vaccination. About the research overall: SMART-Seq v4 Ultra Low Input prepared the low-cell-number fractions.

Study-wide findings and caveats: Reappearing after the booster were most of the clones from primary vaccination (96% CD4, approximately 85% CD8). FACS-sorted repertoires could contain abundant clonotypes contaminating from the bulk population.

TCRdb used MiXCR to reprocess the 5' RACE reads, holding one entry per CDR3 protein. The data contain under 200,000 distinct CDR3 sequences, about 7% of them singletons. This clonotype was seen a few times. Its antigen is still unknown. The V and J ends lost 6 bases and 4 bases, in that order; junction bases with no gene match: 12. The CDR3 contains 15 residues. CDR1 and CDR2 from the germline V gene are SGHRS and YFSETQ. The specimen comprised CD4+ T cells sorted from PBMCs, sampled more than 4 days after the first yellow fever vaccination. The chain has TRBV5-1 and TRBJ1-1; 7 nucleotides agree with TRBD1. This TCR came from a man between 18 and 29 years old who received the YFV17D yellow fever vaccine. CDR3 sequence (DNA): TGCGCCAGCACCCGGGACAGCGCACGGGGCACTGAAGCTTTCTTT. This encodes CASTRDSARGTEAFF.